This TCR beta chain was found in a study of vaccination and CD4 T cells after COVID-19. Overall study: Convalescent patients were SARS-CoV-2 positive by nasal swab PCR; nine mild, one severe.

Germline assignment: CDR1 SGHDT and CDR2 YYEEEE. This CDR3 comprises 15 residues. V dropped 2 bases and J dropped 0 bases, with 9 bases sitting between them. With regard to this clonotype: The antigen is unknown.

Scientists ran DNA taken from cultured CD4+ T cells through the Oncomine TCR Beta short-read assay for sequencing. TCRdb re-analysed the PCR reads in MiXCR, keeping a single row per CDR3 protein. The data show 20,000 to 25,000 distinct CDR3 sequences, about two fifths seen once. Noted treatment: 10-day PBMC culture with coronavirus spike peptide pools or control peptides (ViraFEST assay). The gene calls are TRBV5-6 and TRBJ1-5; D remains unclear. This TCR came from a human donor who had recovered from COVID-19. Sequencing was done on a sample of CD4+ T cells from blood, cultured in vitro. CDR3 sequence (DNA): TGTGCCAGCAGCTTTCGGGCTTATAGCAATCAGCCCCAGCATTTT. Its translation is CASSFRAYSNQPQHF.